This T cell receptor beta chain was retrieved from a study of blood T cells in healthy people across ages. Germline V gene data show CDR1 as LGHNA and CDR2 as YNFKEQ. CDR3 size: 16 residues. Of note for this clonotype: A read error is possible here, since a much larger clone lies one base away.

Sample-barcoded 5' priming and a J-beta primer mix drove a second PCR of 7 to 11 cycles. One entry per CDR3 protein, called by TCRdb with MiXCR from the 5' RACE reads. The top ten clones hold 15% of a sample with 710,000 or so distinct CDR3 sequences, less than 40% of them seen once. The TCR sequence derives from a woman at least 80 years old in good health. The rearrangement joins TRBV4-2 to TRBJ1-2, with D unclear. Sequenced input: blood. CDR3 amino acids: CANSQGDTDNLYGYTF. CDR3 in DNA: TGTGCCAACAGCCAAGGCGACACAGACAACCTTTATGGCTACACCTTC.